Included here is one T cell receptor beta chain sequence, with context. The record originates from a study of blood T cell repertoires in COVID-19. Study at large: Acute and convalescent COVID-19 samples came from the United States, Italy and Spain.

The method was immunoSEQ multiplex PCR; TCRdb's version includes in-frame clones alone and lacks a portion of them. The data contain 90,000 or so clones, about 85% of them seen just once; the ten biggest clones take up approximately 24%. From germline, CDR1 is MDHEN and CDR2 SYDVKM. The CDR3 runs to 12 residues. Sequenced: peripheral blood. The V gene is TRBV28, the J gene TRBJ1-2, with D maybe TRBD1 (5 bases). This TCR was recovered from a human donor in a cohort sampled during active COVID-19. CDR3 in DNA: TGTGCTGCTGGAGACAGAGGTTATGGCTACACCTTC. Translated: CAAGDRGYGYTF.